This is a list of T cell receptor beta chains from one sample in a study of T cells after somatic rescue of genetic block. Sequenced by immunoSEQ multiplex PCR; TCRdb stores in-frame clones only, minus some. The sample holds approximately 100,000 clones; 80% to 90% are singletons and the top ten take roughly 1.7%. The sequenced sample was peripheral blood mononuclear cells (PBMCs). The receptors come from a woman aged 18 to 35. Each CDR3 is given with its conserved first and last residue. A D gene is named only where the DNA matches it firmly. Clone size is not always given. Where it is, it says once, few, many or a class for expanded clones.

V gene: TRBV7-9
D gene: NA
clone size: NA
J gene: TRBJ2-5
CDR3 protein: CASSLGRTGEETQYF
CDR3 DNA: TGTGCCAGCAGCTTAGGGAGGACTGGGGAGGAGACCCAGTACTTC

V gene: TRBV5-1
D gene: TRBD2
clone size: NA
J gene: TRBJ2-7
CDR3 protein: CASSLDPAGGPYEQYF
CDR3 DNA: TGCGCCAGCAGCTTGGACCCAGCGGGAGGGCCGTACGAGCAGTACTTC

V gene: TRBV27
D gene: TRBD2
clone size: NA
J gene: TRBJ2-3
CDR3 protein: CASSLSGTDTQYF
CDR3 DNA: TGTGCCAGCAGTCTTAGCGGGACAGATACGCAGTATTTT

V gene: TRBV6-5
D gene: TRBD1
clone size: NA
J gene: TRBJ1-5
CDR3 protein: CASRIRGANQPQHF
CDR3 DNA: TGTGCCAGCAGGATCAGGGGGGCAAATCAGCCCCAGCATTTT

V gene: TRBV6-1
D gene: TRBD1
clone size: NA
J gene: TRBJ2-7
CDR3 protein: CASSVADRASYEQYF
CDR3 DNA: TGTGCCAGCAGCGTGGCGGACAGGGCGTCCTACGAGCAGTACTTC

V gene: TRBV6-4
D gene: TRBD1
clone size: NA
J gene: TRBJ1-4
CDR3 protein: CASSDSDRANATNEKLFF
CDR3 DNA: TGTGCCAGCAGTGACTCGGACAGGGCCAATGCAACTAATGAAAAACTGTTTTTT

V gene: TRBV27
D gene: TRBD1
clone size: NA
J gene: TRBJ2-7
CDR3 protein: CASSYGRDRRIYEQYF
CDR3 DNA: TGTGCCAGCAGTTATGGTCGGGACAGGAGAATCTACGAGCAGTACTTC

V gene: TRBV5-6
D gene: NA
clone size: few
J gene: TRBJ2-5
CDR3 protein: CASSFLGTQYF
CDR3 DNA: TGTGCCAGCAGCTTCTTGGGCACCCAGTACTTC

V gene: TRBV25-1
D gene: NA
clone size: NA
J gene: TRBJ1-2
CDR3 protein: CASSEFLSTGIGYTF
CDR3 DNA: TGTGCCAGCAGTGAATTCCTCTCCACAGGGATTGGCTACACCTTC

V gene: TRBV27
D gene: TRBD1
clone size: NA
J gene: TRBJ1-2
CDR3 protein: CASSPPGQGFYGYTF
CDR3 DNA: TGTGCCAGCAGTCCCCCGGGACAGGGTTTCTATGGCTACACCTTC

V gene: TRBV29-1
D gene: NA
clone size: NA
J gene: TRBJ2-7
CDR3 protein: CSVEVGRTYEQYF
CDR3 DNA: TGCAGCGTTGAAGTCGGCAGGACCTACGAGCAGTACTTC

V gene: TRBV11-2
D gene: NA
clone size: once
J gene: TRBJ2-6
CDR3 protein: CASSLGSSGANVLTF
CDR3 DNA: TGTGCCAGCAGCTTAGGGAGCTCTGGGGCCAACGTCCTGACTTTC

V gene: TRBV30
D gene: NA
clone size: NA
J gene: TRBJ1-5
CDR3 protein: CAWSVRWGNQPQHF
CDR3 DNA: TGTGCCTGGAGTGTTAGGTGGGGGAATCAGCCCCAGCATTTT

V gene: TRBV19
D gene: NA
clone size: few
J gene: TRBJ1-1
CDR3 protein: CASSMRETGLTEAFF
CDR3 DNA: TGTGCCAGTAGTATGAGGGAGACAGGCTTGACTGAAGCTTTCTTT

V gene: TRBV27
D gene: NA
clone size: few
J gene: TRBJ1-1
CDR3 protein: CASSPRTGNTEAFF
CDR3 DNA: TGTGCCAGCAGTCCACGGACCGGGAACACTGAAGCTTTCTTT

V gene: TRBV13
D gene: TRBD2
clone size: once
J gene: TRBJ2-1
CDR3 protein: CASSLGSGRATYNEQFF
CDR3 DNA: TGTGCCAGCAGCTTAGGGAGCGGGAGGGCCACCTACAATGAGCAGTTCTTC

V gene: TRBV5-4
D gene: TRBD1
clone size: NA
J gene: TRBJ2-3
CDR3 protein: CASSAPGQDGTDTQYF
CDR3 DNA: TGTGCCAGCAGCGCCCCGGGACAGGACGGCACAGATACGCAGTATTTT

V gene: TRBV7-8
D gene: NA
clone size: NA
J gene: TRBJ2-1
CDR3 protein: CASSPREGAYNEQFF
CDR3 DNA: TGTGCCAGCAGCCCCAGAGAGGGGGCCTACAATGAGCAGTTCTTC

V gene: TRBV29-1
D gene: TRBD1
clone size: NA
J gene: TRBJ2-5
CDR3 protein: CSVAQGQSQETQYF
CDR3 DNA: TGCAGCGTCGCCCAGGGACAGTCTCAAGAGACCCAGTACTTC

V gene: TRBV10-3
D gene: TRBD2
clone size: NA
J gene: TRBJ2-3
CDR3 protein: CAISGRTSGYTDTQYF
CDR3 DNA: TGTGCCATCAGTGGGCGGACTAGCGGGTACACAGATACGCAGTATTTT

V gene: TRBV14
D gene: TRBD1
clone size: NA
J gene: TRBJ2-6
CDR3 protein: CASSPRYRGLKDGANVLTF
CDR3 DNA: TGTGCCAGCAGCCCCCGATACAGGGGGCTAAAGGATGGGGCCAACGTCCTGACTTTC

V gene: TRBV19
D gene: NA
clone size: NA
J gene: TRBJ2-3
CDR3 protein: CASSIRGPDTQYF
CDR3 DNA: TGTGCCAGTAGTATAAGAGGTCCAGATACGCAGTATTTT

V gene: TRBV6-6
D gene: TRBD2
clone size: NA
J gene: TRBJ2-2
CDR3 protein: CASSRRTSFGELFF
CDR3 DNA: TGTGCCAGCAGCCGGCGGACTAGTTTCGGGGAGCTGTTTTTT

V gene: TRBV7-2
D gene: TRBD2
clone size: NA
J gene: TRBJ2-7
CDR3 protein: CASARERERDEQYF
CDR3 DNA: TGTGCCAGCGCCCGGGAGCGGGAAAGGGACGAGCAGTACTTC

V gene: TRBV5-6
D gene: TRBD1
clone size: NA
J gene: TRBJ1-2
CDR3 protein: CASSLGTGTYGYTF
CDR3 DNA: TGTGCCAGCAGCTTGGGGACAGGGACCTATGGCTACACCTTC

V gene: TRBV15
D gene: NA
clone size: NA
J gene: TRBJ2-7
CDR3 protein: CATSGALGGGFEQYF
CDR3 DNA: TGTGCCACCAGCGGAGCACTGGGAGGTGGATTCGAGCAGTACTTC

V gene: TRBV18
D gene: NA
clone size: NA
J gene: TRBJ1-1
CDR3 protein: CASSPLAQDTEAFF
CDR3 DNA: TGTGCCAGCTCACCTCTGGCCCAGGACACTGAAGCTTTCTTT

V gene: TRBV9
D gene: NA
clone size: NA
J gene: TRBJ1-5
CDR3 protein: CASSVGGEGNQPQHF
CDR3 DNA: TGTGCCAGCAGCGTAGGCGGGGAAGGCAATCAGCCCCAGCATTTT

V gene: TRBV10-3
D gene: NA
clone size: NA
J gene: TRBJ1-1
CDR3 protein: CAIQGSATEAFF
CDR3 DNA: TGTGCCATACAGGGAAGCGCCACTGAAGCTTTCTTT

V gene: TRBV27
D gene: NA
clone size: NA
J gene: TRBJ1-1
CDR3 protein: CASSNGAVTEAFF
CDR3 DNA: TGTGCCAGCAGTAATGGGGCGGTCACTGAAGCTTTCTTT

V gene: TRBV10-3
D gene: TRBD2
clone size: once
J gene: TRBJ2-7
CDR3 protein: CAIREGLAAYEQYF
CDR3 DNA: TGTGCCATCAGAGAGGGACTAGCCGCCTACGAGCAGTACTTC

V gene: TRBV5-1
D gene: NA
clone size: NA
J gene: TRBJ1-1
CDR3 protein: CASRRAVMNTEAFF
CDR3 DNA: TGCGCCAGCCGGAGGGCGGTCATGAACACTGAAGCTTTCTTT

V gene: TRBV7-8
D gene: TRBD2
clone size: NA
J gene: TRBJ2-7
CDR3 protein: CASSLGLAENPYEQYF
CDR3 DNA: TGTGCCAGCAGCTTAGGTCTAGCGGAGAATCCCTACGAGCAGTACTTC

V gene: TRBV6-5
D gene: NA
clone size: NA
J gene: TRBJ2-3
CDR3 protein: CASSYEGLTDTQYF
CDR3 DNA: TGTGCCAGCAGTTACGAGGGGTTGACAGATACGCAGTATTTT

V gene: TRBV4-1
D gene: TRBD1
clone size: NA
J gene: TRBJ1-1
CDR3 protein: CASSHQRTGQVEAFF
CDR3 DNA: TGCGCCAGCAGCCACCAAAGGACCGGACAGGTTGAAGCTTTCTTT

V gene: TRBV9
D gene: NA
clone size: NA
J gene: TRBJ1-3
CDR3 protein: CASSVAVSGNTIYF
CDR3 DNA: TGTGCCAGCAGCGTAGCGGTCTCTGGAAACACCATATATTTT

V gene: TRBV28
D gene: TRBD1
clone size: once
J gene: TRBJ1-6
CDR3 protein: CASSSVTGTSPLHF
CDR3 DNA: TGTGCCAGCAGTTCTGTGACAGGGACTTCACCCCTCCACTTT

V gene: TRBV28
D gene: TRBD2
clone size: NA
J gene: TRBJ2-1
CDR3 protein: CASTPPLAGEINEQFF
CDR3 DNA: TGTGCCAGCACCCCCCCTCTAGCGGGAGAAATTAATGAGCAGTTCTTC

V gene: TRBV4-1
D gene: NA
clone size: once
J gene: TRBJ2-2
CDR3 protein: CASSHLRAYNTGELFF
CDR3 DNA: TGCGCCAGCAGCCACCTCAGGGCCTACAACACCGGGGAGCTGTTTTTT

V gene: TRBV30
D gene: TRBD1
clone size: NA
J gene: TRBJ1-3
CDR3 protein: CAWRDKGAGNTIYF
CDR3 DNA: TGTGCCTGGAGGGACAAGGGGGCCGGAAACACCATATATTTT

V gene: TRBV29-1
D gene: NA
clone size: NA
J gene: TRBJ2-3
CDR3 protein: CSVEDLALGTDTQYF
CDR3 DNA: TGCAGCGTTGAAGATCTAGCCCTCGGTACAGATACGCAGTATTTT

V gene: TRBV7-7
D gene: NA
clone size: NA
J gene: TRBJ2-5
CDR3 protein: CASSRLVGYQETQYF
CDR3 DNA: TGTGCTAGCAGTCGCTTAGTTGGCTACCAAGAGACCCAGTACTTC

V gene: TRBV11-2
D gene: NA
clone size: NA
J gene: TRBJ2-5
CDR3 protein: CASSLGPGTQYF
CDR3 DNA: TGTGCCAGCAGCTTAGGCCCCGGGACCCAGTACTTC

V gene: TRBV19
D gene: TRBD2
clone size: NA
J gene: TRBJ2-1
CDR3 protein: CASRTRAGGDNEQFF
CDR3 DNA: TGTGCCAGTAGAACCCGGGCGGGAGGGGACAATGAGCAGTTCTTC

V gene: TRBV28
D gene: TRBD1
clone size: NA
J gene: TRBJ1-1
CDR3 protein: CASSFTYRGGNTEAFF
CDR3 DNA: TGTGCCAGCAGTTTCACGTACAGGGGTGGGAACACTGAAGCTTTCTTT

V gene: TRBV27
D gene: NA
clone size: NA
J gene: TRBJ2-7
CDR3 protein: CASSFGYRPDYEQYF
CDR3 DNA: TGTGCCAGCAGTTTTGGTTACAGACCGGACTACGAGCAGTACTTC

V gene: TRBV11-3
D gene: TRBD1
clone size: NA
J gene: TRBJ2-1
CDR3 protein: CASSHGQGRDEQFF
CDR3 DNA: TGTGCCAGCAGCCATGGACAGGGTCGCGATGAGCAGTTCTTC

V gene: TRBV4-2
D gene: NA
clone size: NA
J gene: TRBJ1-5
CDR3 protein: CASSQGTGGREQPQHF
CDR3 DNA: TGTGCCAGCAGCCAAGGGACCGGGGGCCGGGAACAGCCCCAGCATTTT

V gene: TRBV5-1
D gene: NA
clone size: NA
J gene: TRBJ1-4
CDR3 protein: CASSLGAGPNEKLFF
CDR3 DNA: TGCGCCAGCAGCTTGGGGGCAGGACCCAATGAAAAACTGTTTTTT

V gene: TRBV28
D gene: TRBD2
clone size: NA
J gene: TRBJ2-5
CDR3 protein: CASSIAGGPLGTQYF
CDR3 DNA: TGTGCCAGCAGCATAGCGGGAGGGCCCTTGGGGACCCAGTACTTC

V gene: TRBV30
D gene: NA
clone size: NA
J gene: TRBJ1-5
CDR3 protein: CAWSDGGMGQPQHF
CDR3 DNA: TGTGCCTGGAGCGACGGGGGAATGGGACAGCCCCAGCATTTT

V gene: TRBV6-5
D gene: NA
clone size: NA
J gene: TRBJ2-1
CDR3 protein: CASSYSFLTNYNEQFF
CDR3 DNA: TGTGCCAGCAGTTACTCATTTCTTACCAACTACAATGAGCAGTTCTTC

V gene: TRBV30
D gene: NA
clone size: once
J gene: TRBJ2-2
CDR3 protein: CAWMQSTGELFF
CDR3 DNA: TGTGCCTGGATGCAGTCTACCGGGGAGCTGTTTTTT

V gene: TRBV15
D gene: NA
clone size: NA
J gene: TRBJ2-1
CDR3 protein: CATSIHLAESGPYNEQFF
CDR3 DNA: TGTGCCACCAGCATCCATTTAGCGGAGTCCGGACCCTACAATGAGCAGTTCTTC

V gene: TRBV27
D gene: NA
clone size: NA
J gene: TRBJ2-2
CDR3 protein: CASSWSLTGELFF
CDR3 DNA: TGTGCCAGCTCATGGTCGCTCACCGGGGAGCTGTTTTTT

V gene: TRBV9
D gene: NA
clone size: NA
J gene: TRBJ2-5
CDR3 protein: CASSARREPKETQYF
CDR3 DNA: TGTGCCAGCAGCGCCCGCAGGGAGCCCAAAGAGACCCAGTACTTC

V gene: TRBV19
D gene: TRBD2
clone size: NA
J gene: TRBJ2-7
CDR3 protein: CASSRVSGVYEQYF
CDR3 DNA: TGTGCCAGTAGTAGGGTCAGCGGGGTCTACGAGCAGTACTTC

V gene: TRBV20-1
D gene: TRBD1
clone size: NA
J gene: TRBJ1-2
CDR3 protein: CSARTQGAPAF
CDR3 DNA: TGCAGTGCTAGAACTCAGGGGGCGCCTGCTTTC